This T cell receptor beta chain is from a study of shared clonotypes between healthy human individuals. Original data processing: ImmunoSEQ junction-only sequences lacked quality scores, so their filtering differed. Profiled with immunoSEQ multiplex PCR; TCRdb holds only in-frame clones, not every one. The V and J calls and clone size come from that table; D and trimming were worked out from the DNA. The table lists fewer than 1.8 million clones, about 98.5% of them singletons. All donors qualified as healthy HIV-negative adults and had experienced no recent acute infections or vaccinations. Nashville, Tennessee was home to all donors, who were Caucasian adults. Researchers partitioned CD4+ cells into CD45RA+ naive and CD45RA-negative memory subsets. The sample taken for sequencing was naive CD4+ T cells sorted from blood. The sample's subset: CD45RA+ positively selected. This clonotype was obtained from a young man in good health.

The CDR3 coding sequence is TGTGCCAGCAGCTTAGTTGCGGACAGACCCTACGAGCAGTACTTC. Its protein product is CASSLVADRPYEQYF. The rearrangement links TRBV11-2 to TRBJ2-7; D possibly corresponds to TRBD1 (6 bases). This CDR3 has 15 residues. Trimming shortened V by 1 base and J by 2 bases, and 12 bases separated the two germline ends. Germline CDR1 SGHAT, CDR2 FQNNGV. Looking up the rest from reference TRBV11-2 and TRBJ2-7 gives the full variable domain: EAGVAQSPRYKIIEKRQSVAFWCNPISGHATLYWYQQILGQGPKLLIQFQNNGVVDDSQLPKDRFSAERLKGVDSTLKIQPAKLEDSAVYLCASSLVADRPYEQYFGPGTRLTVT.